What follows are 32 T cell receptor beta chains derived from one specimen sequenced in a study of blood T cells in healthy people across ages. Using a J-beta primer mix together with a sample-barcoded 5' primer, a second PCR was run for about 6 to 12 cycles. TCRdb itself ran the 5' RACE reads through MiXCR, one entry per CDR3 protein. Of 890,000 or so distinct CDR3 sequences listed, approximately 67% were seen once; the top ten hold about a quarter. The source material was blood. These receptors originate from a man aged 25-45 years in good health.

V is TRBV7-3 and J is TRBJ2-7; D is tentatively TRBD1 or TRBD2 (6 bases each). Germline assignment: CDR1 SGHTA and CDR2 FQGTGA. The CDR3 loop spans 13 amino acids. Deletions cut 0 bases from V and 10 bases from J, with 13 bases between. The CDR3 is CASSLTGAGQQYF. CDR3 bases: TGTGCCAGCAGCTTAACAGGGGCGGGACAACAGTACTTC.

This clonotype was counted only a few times. This chain links TRBV24-1 with TRBJ2-5, with D maybe TRBD1 (5 bases). CDR3 length: 16 residues. Germline CDR1 and CDR2: KGHDR and SFDVKD. V was pared by 1 base and J by 0 bases, with 11 bases between. CDR3 residues: CATSDFKSDNQETQYF. CDR3 in DNA: TGTGCCACCAGTGATTTTAAGTCGGACAACCAAGAGACCCAGTACTTC.

This chain uses TRBV20-1 with TRBJ2-1; perhaps TRBD2 as D (6 bases). The V and J ends lost 5 bases and 4 bases respectively, with 9 bases between them. Germline CDR1 reads DFQATT; CDR2 reads SNEGSKA (reference sequence). The CDR3 covers 12 residues. For the CDR3, the DNA is TGCAGTGCTGGGGCGGGGTACAATGAGCAGTTCTTC. Translated, it gives CSAGAGYNEQFF.

The rearrangement joins TRBV24-1 to TRBJ2-3; weak D call: TRBD2 (6 bases). The CDR3 consists of 15 residues. Germline assignment: CDR1 KGHDR and CDR2 SFDVKD. V was pared by 4 bases and J by 3 bases, with 13 bases between. CDR3 sequence (DNA): TGTGCCACCAGTGAACCGGGACTTGGGACAGATACGCAGTATTTT. It is translated as CATSEPGLGTDTQYF.

This clonotype showed up just a few times. This rearrangement joins TRBV7-8 to TRBJ2-3; 11 bases are shared with TRBD2. There are 18 residues in the CDR3. The V and J ends lost 3 bases and 6 bases, in that order; junction bases with no gene match: 14. Germline V lookup: CDR1 SGHVS, CDR2 FQNEAQ. The CDR3 reads CASSFPTSGVSLADTQYF. Here the CDR3 DNA reads TGTGCCAGCAGCTTTCCGACTAGCGGGGTTTCATTAGCGGATACGCAGTATTTT.

V gene TRBV5-1 combines with J gene TRBJ2-7, with TRBD1 matching 8 bases. The CDR3 has 15 residues. Germline values: CDR1 SGHRS, CDR2 YFSETQ. The J segment lost 1 base and the V segment lost 3 bases, leaving 6 bases of the junction unmatched. This CDR3 reads CASSSYWTGSYEQYF. Here the CDR3 DNA reads TGCGCCAGCAGCTCCTACTGGACAGGGTCCTACGAGCAGTACTTC.

This chain connects TRBV7-2 to TRBJ1-6; 10 bases match TRBD1. The junction had 3 bases not matched to a gene; V was cut back by 0 bases and J by 1 base. This CDR3 spans 18 amino acids. Looked up from germline, CDR1 is SGHTA and CDR2 is FQGNSA. The CDR3 nucleotides read TGTGCCAGCAGCTTAGCTTGGACAGGGGGTTCCTATAATTCACCCCTCCACTTT. As protein: CASSLAWTGGSYNSPLHF.

The rearrangement links TRBV6-7 to TRBJ2-7, with 8 nucleotides matching TRBD1. TRBV6-7 is filed as an ORF, its function uncertain. With 8 bases clipped from V and 2 bases from J, the junction kept 11 bases outside the gene matches. The CDR3 totals 15 residues. The CDR3 sequence: CASYSYGTGTYEQYF. In DNA form, the CDR3 reads TGTGCCAGCTATTCATACGGGACAGGAACCTACGAGCAGTACTTC.

The genes are TRBV6-2 or TRBV6-3 and TRBJ2-5; tentative D call: TRBD1 (6 bases). V was pared by 5 bases and J by 13 bases, with 20 bases between. This CDR3 region has 13 residues. Germline lookup yields CDR1 MNHEY and CDR2 SVGEGT. The CDR3: CASSRTETHFGYF. The CDR3 DNA reads as TGTGCCAGCAGTCGGACAGAAACGCACTTCGGGTACTTC.

The chain links TRBV12-3 or TRBV12-4 to TRBJ2-3, with D perhaps being TRBD1 or TRBD2 (5 bases each). Trimming pared 6 bases from V and 6 bases from J, leaving 10 bases between. The CDR3 is 12 amino acids. CDR3 bases: TGTGCCAGCAGCGAGGGGTCGGATACGCAGTATTTT. Amino acids: CASSEGSDTQYF.

This clonotype was counted only a few times. A much more abundant neighbour one base away suggests this may be a read error. The chain joins TRBV6-2 or TRBV6-3 to TRBJ2-1, with 7 bases that match TRBD2. The better agreement between TRBJ2-7 and the DNA end casts doubt on the J call. CDR1 and CDR2 (germline): MNHEY, SVGEGT. This CDR3 has 17 residues. Here the CDR3 DNA reads TGTGCCAGCAGTGGGCCCACGGGAGGCCAATTCTACAATGAGCAGTACTTC. The encoded protein is CASSGPTGGQFYNEQYF.

This chain links TRBV7-7 with TRBJ2-2; 8 nucleotides line up with TRBD2. V was pared by 1 base and J by 3 bases, with 1 base of the junction left unmatched. Germline CDR1 reads SSHAT; CDR2 reads FNYEAQ (reference sequence). The CDR3 consists of 15 residues. The CDR3 coding sequence is TGTGCCAGCAGCTTAGAAGCGGGGGACACCGGGGAGCTGTTTTTT. Encoded protein: CASSLEAGDTGELFF.

This clonotype was detected a few times. The chain carries TRBV10-3 and TRBJ2-7; a possible D gene is TRBD1 (6 bases). The J call may be in error: the DNA end matches TRBJ2-5 better. Per germline, CDR1 ENHRY and CDR2 SYGVKD. This CDR3 region has 13 residues. The CDR3 loop is CAISVQGGETQYF. CDR3 coding DNA: TGTGCCATCAGTGTACAGGGTGGGGAGACCCAGTACTTC.

The rearrangement joins TRBV4-2 to TRBJ2-2; D not certain. The V gene's germline CDR1 is LGHNA and CDR2 YNFKEQ. CDR3 length: 15 amino acids. V was clipped by 0 bases and J by 2 bases, with 7 bases between them. This CDR3 is CASSQDTANTGELFF. The CDR3 nucleotides read TGTGCCAGCAGCCAAGATACGGCAAACACCGGGGAGCTGTTTTTT.

About this clonotype itself: The conserved final phenylalanine or tryptophan is absent from the CDR3, which likely points to a read error. The J gene is TRBJ2-7, the V gene TRBV5-1; 9 bases fit TRBD1. V lost 4 bases, J lost 1 base, and 6 bases stayed unmatched. The CDR3 contains 15 residues. CDR1 and CDR2 (germline): SGHRS, YFSETQ. The CDR3 sequence is CASSPGQGVSYEQYI. DNA for the CDR3: TGCGCCAGCAGCCCGGGACAGGGAGTATCCTACGAGCAGTACATC.

The chain joins TRBV4-1 to TRBJ2-3; D ambiguous. The germline V gene encodes CDR1 MGHRA and CDR2 YSYEKL. V was trimmed by 0 bases and J by 2 bases, leaving 18 bases between them. This CDR3 contains 18 residues. CDR3 sequence: CASSQELDGETYTDTQYF. CDR3 DNA: TGCGCCAGCAGCCAAGAGTTGGATGGAGAGACATACACAGATACGCAGTATTTT.

The V gene is TRBV9, the J gene TRBJ1-2; D perhaps matches TRBD1 (6 bases). Germline CDR1 is SGDLS and CDR2 is YYNGEE. The CDR3 totals 17 residues. The V gene lost 4 bases and the J gene lost 3 bases, with 22 bases spanning the gap. CDR3 bases: TGTGCCAGCAGCCCGGGGGGGCAGATTCCATTCTACTATGGCTACACCTTC. Translating gives CASSPGGQIPFYYGYTF.

This clonotype was counted between two and nine times. J is TRBJ1-2 and V is TRBV12-3 or TRBV12-4; unclear D gene. The V and J ends lost 2 bases and 4 bases respectively, with 8 bases between them. This CDR3 spans 13 amino acids. CDR3 protein: CASSLLGSYGYTF. The DNA of the CDR3 is TGTGCCAGCAGTTTACTCGGCAGCTATGGCTACACCTTC.

The V call is TRBV14, the J call TRBJ2-5; 7 bases agree with TRBD1. The J call may not be correct, given that the DNA end is closer to TRBJ2-7. The CDR3 has 14 residues. CDR1 and CDR2 from the germline V gene are SGHDN and FVKESK. CDR3 residues: CASSQSLGGNEQYF. The CDR3 DNA reads TGTGCCAGCAGCCAGTCTTTAGGGGGCAACGAGCAGTACTTC.

This chain uses TRBV5-1 with TRBJ2-7; D is possibly TRBD1 (5 bases). V lost 3 bases and J lost 6, with 19 bases in between. The germline V gene has CDR1 SGHRS and CDR2 YFSETQ. The CDR3 runs to 15 residues. DNA of the CDR3: TGCGCCAGCAGCTACTCCTATCCCCAGGGCTCCGAGCAGTACTTC. Its translation is CASSYSYPQGSEQYF.

The chain recombines TRBV29-1 with TRBJ1-2; D might be TRBD1 (6 bases). This CDR3 is 15 amino acids long. V was pared by 6 bases and J by 10 bases, with 27 bases between. The germline CDR1 and CDR2 sequences are SQVTM and ANQGSEA. As DNA, the CDR3 is TGCAGCGTCCCAGCAACACAGGGTCCCCTCCCCCACTACACCTTC. It encodes CSVPATQGPLPHYTF.

J is TRBJ2-3 and V is TRBV6-6; D is unresolved. Germline V gene lookup returns CDR1 MNHNY and CDR2 SVGAGI (reference sequence). The CDR3 is 11 amino acids. V lost 7 bases and J lost 1, with 3 bases in between. The CDR3 here is CASTGTDTQYF. DNA for the CDR3: TGTGCCAGCACCGGCACAGATACGCAGTATTTT.

This clonotype has more than one count but fewer than ten. The chain combines TRBV6-1 with TRBJ2-1; TRBD1 is a possible D gene (6 bases). Germline values: CDR1 MNHNS, CDR2 SASEGT. The V gene lost 8 bases and the J gene lost 3 bases, with 8 bases spanning the gap. CDR3 length: 12 amino acids. This CDR3 reads CASGGHYNEQFF. The CDR3 nucleotides are TGTGCCAGCGGGGGCCACTACAATGAGCAGTTCTTC.

The sample holds a few counts of this clonotype. The chain combines TRBV7-3 with TRBJ2-1, with D possibly called TRBD1 or TRBD2 (6 bases each). Trimming cost V 8 bases and J 5 bases, with 25 bases left between them. CDR3 length: 17 residues. The germline V gene has CDR1 SGHTA and CDR2 FQGTGA. CDR3 residues: CASGRTGWGAINNEQFF. CDR3 nucleotides: TGTGCCAGCGGCCGTACTGGGTGGGGGGCCATTAACAATGAGCAGTTCTTC.

This clonotype came up a few times. CDR3 sequence (DNA): TGTGCCAGCAGCTTGGATAGCGGGGGGCACAATGAGCAGTTCTTC. Translated: CASSLDSGGHNEQFF. This chain joins TRBV5-4 and TRBJ2-1, with 10 bases identical to TRBD2. CDR1 and CDR2 from the germline V gene are SGHNT and YYREEE (reference sequence). V lost 0 bases, J lost 5 bases, and 2 bases stayed unmatched. The length of the CDR3 is 15 residues.

The chain couples TRBV2 to TRBJ2-4; D is ambiguous. This CDR3 is built from 15 residues. Germline V lookup: CDR1 SNHLY, CDR2 FYNNEI. V was clipped by 2 bases and J by 8 bases, with 16 bases between them. The CDR3 spells CASSEIGNNGDIQYF. As DNA, the CDR3 is TGTGCCAGCAGTGAAATTGGCAACAATGGGGACATTCAGTACTTC.

This clonotype was found once. At one end, the junction sequence differs from germline, possibly due to a read error. The V gene is TRBV7-2, the J gene TRBJ1-5; D may be TRBD1 (5 bases). The V gene's germline CDR1 is SGHTA and CDR2 FQGNSA. This CDR3 is 15 amino acids long. In DNA form, the CDR3 reads TGTGCCAGTAGCTTATGGGACGGAGGGGATCAGCCCCAGCATTTT. Its protein product is CASSLWDGGDQPQHF.

This clonotype has just a few counts. J is TRBJ2-7 and V is TRBV7-2; unclear D gene. The CDR3 length is 14 residues. V shed 5 bases and J shed 2 bases, with 13 bases lying between them. CDR1 is SGHTA, CDR2 FQGNSA, per germline. CDR3 protein: CASSHPPATYEQYF. DNA of the CDR3: TGTGCCAGCAGCCACCCACCCGCGACCTACGAGCAGTACTTC. Based on the CDR3 plus reference TRBV7-2 and TRBJ2-7, the full variable domain is GAGVSQSPSNKVTEKGKDVELRCDPISGHTALYWYRQSLGQGLEFLIYFQGNSAPDKSGLPSDRFSAERTGGSVSTLTIQRTQQEDSAVYLCASSHPPATYEQYFGPGTRLTVT.

The DNA of the CDR3 is TGCGCCAGCAGCCCGGGGGGCGGCTACCCCTACGAGCAGTACTTC. Translated: CASSPGGGYPYEQYF. The chain has TRBV5-1 and TRBJ2-7, with D tentatively TRBD2 (7 bases). This CDR3 spans 15 amino acids. Trimming cost V 4 bases and J 2 bases, with 16 bases left between them. CDR1 SGHRS and CDR2 YFSETQ come from the germline V gene.

V is TRBV9 and J is TRBJ2-3, with D maybe TRBD1 (6 bases). V was pared by 0 bases and J by 1 base, with 9 bases between. Per germline, CDR1 SGDLS and CDR2 YYNGEE. The CDR3 has 15 residues. This CDR3 is CASSVVDRRTDTQYF. In DNA, the CDR3 is TGTGCCAGCAGCGTAGTGGACAGACGCACAGATACGCAGTATTTT.

This clonotype showed up just a few times. V usage is TRBV20-1 and J usage is TRBJ2-7; the D call may be TRBD1 or TRBD2 (5 bases each). The CDR3 is made up of 15 amino acids. Looked up from germline, CDR1 is DFQATT and CDR2 is SNEGSKA (reference sequence). V lost 0 bases to trimming and J lost 0 bases, with 12 bases between them. The CDR3 sequence: CSARDGTAISYEQYF. CDR3 coding DNA: TGCAGTGCTAGAGACGGGACGGCTATCTCCTACGAGCAGTACTTC.

The chain has TRBV12-3 or TRBV12-4 and TRBJ2-3, with 7 bases matching TRBD2. The CDR3 runs to 14 residues. The V and J ends lost 6 bases and 5 bases, in that order; junction bases with no gene match: 8. CDR3 sequence (DNA): TGTGCCAGCAGCCAGACTTGGGGGGGAGATACGCAGTATTTT. Its translation: CASSQTWGGDTQYF.